A selection of T cell receptor beta chains follows, all from one sample in a study of T cells in Graves' hyperthyroidism and ophthalmopathy. TCRdb ran MiXCR on the multiplex PCR reads and lists one entry per CDR3 protein. Of nearly 600,000 distinct CDR3 sequences in the sample, 14% were seen once. Sequenced sample: blood. The receptors stem from a woman in her twenties or thirties with Graves' hyperthyroidism that later progressed to Graves' ophthalmopathy. Each CDR3 is given with its conserved first and last residue. Fields, in order: clone size, D gene, V gene, J gene, CDR3 DNA, CDR3 protein. A D gene is named only where the DNA matches it firmly. Size values are once, few and many counts, or a class for expanded clones, and some rows have none.

many,TRBD2,TRBV7-3,TRBJ2-1,TGTGCCAGCAGCTCCCAGGGTTCAGCGGGAGGGCCACAGTTCTTC,CASSSQGSAGGPQFF
many,TRBD1,TRBV6-5,TRBJ1-2,TGTGCCAGCAGTTACGCACAGGGGAACTATGGCTACACCTTC,CASSYAQGNYGYTF
many,.,TRBV28,TRBJ2-7,TGTGCCAGCAGGCCCAGGCCTAGATCCTACGAGCAGTACTTC,CASRPRPRSYEQYF
many,.,TRBV2,TRBJ2-5,TGTGCCAGCAGTGAAAACAGGGAAGAGACCCAGTACTTC,CASSENREETQYF
many,.,TRBV7-6,TRBJ2-2,TGTGCCAGCAGCTTAGCTCCCGCCCCTTCGAACACCGGGGAGCTGTTTTTT,CASSLAPAPSNTGELFF
many,.,TRBV12-3/TRBV12-4,TRBJ2-4,TGTGCCAGCAGCTCTCACGGGACCAAAAACATTCAGTACTTC,CASSSHGTKNIQYF
many,TRBD2,TRBV15,TRBJ2-2,TGTGCCACCAGCAGGGGACTAGCGGGGGTCGGGGAGCTGTTTTTT,CATSRGLAGVGELFF
.,.,TRBV20-1,TRBJ1-2,TGCAGTGCTAGAAGTCTAAACTATGGCTTCACCTTC,CSARSLNYGFTF
.,TRBD2,TRBV15,TRBJ2-1,TGTGCCACCAGCAGAGATCGGGGGGGAGGGCCTGATGAGCAGTTCTTC,CATSRDRGGGPDEQFF
many,.,TRBV7-2,TRBJ1-1,TGTGCCAGCAGCCCCGACGGGGGGGATCCCGAAGCTTTCTTT,CASSPDGGDPEAFF
.,.,TRBV30,TRBJ1-1,TGTGCCAGTACTCACGGGGGGGGAGCTTTCTTT,CASTHGGGAFF
many,.,TRBV4-1,TRBJ2-7,TGCGCCAGCAGCCAAGGAACACACTACGAGCAGTACTTC,CASSQGTHYEQYF
few,.,TRBV3-1,TRBJ2-2,TGTGCCAGCGGAAATATACACGGGGCAGGCGGGGAGCTGTTTTTT,CASGNIHGAGGELFF
many,.,TRBV11-3,TRBJ2-2,TGTGCCAGCAGCCAGCTGGGAATTGCCGGGGGGGAGCTGTTTTTT,CASSQLGIAGGELFF
many,TRBD2,TRBV27,TRBJ2-7,TGTGCCAGCAGTTCCGGGACTAGCGGGAAAGAGCAGTACTTC,CASSSGTSGKEQYF
many,.,TRBV19,TRBJ2-1,TGTGCCAGTAGTCCCCACCCCCTTCGGGCGTCCTACAATGAGCAGTTCTTC,CASSPHPLRASYNEQFF
many,.,TRBV3-1,TRBJ2-7,TGTGCCAGCAGCCACTACCACGAGCAGTACTTC,CASSHYHEQYF